This T cell receptor beta chain was sequenced during a study of cytomegalovirus exposure and HLA in healthy donors. General observations from the study: Roughly uniform sequencing depth across donors was assumed, possibly incorrectly. Rates of TCR association differed by HLA locus in a later analysis, with DRB1 highest and HLA-C lowest. A few CMV-associated chains were confirmed in vitro to be specific for CMV antigens. The study put 160 or so TCR beta chains on its list as cytomegalovirus-associated.

Turning to this clone: The antigen is not known.

Per the germline V gene, CDR1 is MGHDK and CDR2 is SYGVNS. V lost 6 bases, J lost 4 bases, and 12 bases lay in between. The CDR3 is made up of 14 amino acids. It was with 60 Vbeta and 13 Jbeta primers that the PCR ran. The table came from immunoSEQ multiplex PCR; TCRdb's copy has only in-frame clones and leaves some out. Here the sample spans roughly 200,000 clones, 82% being singletons. This sequence joins TRBV25-1 and TRBJ1-4; D not resolved. Sequenced: PBMCs. This receptor was obtained from a young woman in good health and CMV-seronegative. The CDR3 protein is CASSLLGVNEKLFF. CDR3 in DNA: TGTGCCAGCAGCCTCCTGGGCGTTAATGAAAAACTGTTTTTT. The entire variable domain, with the rest obtained from reference TRBV25-1 and TRBJ1-4, is as follows: EADIYQTPRYLVIGTGKKITLECSQTMGHDKMYWYQQDPGMELHLIHYSYGVNSTEKGDLSSESTVSRIRTEHFPLTLESARPSHTSQYLCASSLLGVNEKLFFGSGTQLSVL.